This T cell receptor beta chain was profiled in a study of T cell responses to AZD1222 COVID-19 vaccine. Whole-study context: Second doses that came at about 4 or about 12 weeks were put together. Findings and caveats of the study: Females outnumbered males among donors, who were mostly white British; clonal diversity was possibly underestimated. Two doses of AZD1222 preceded a rise in Spike-specific TCR breadth and depth.

The CDR3 has 15 amino acids. The V gene lost 1 base and the J gene lost 4 bases, with 14 bases spanning the gap. Germline lookup yields CDR1 SGHDT and CDR2 YYEEEE. In regard to this clone: As yet, its antigen is unknown.

Clones were read by immunoSEQ multiplex PCR, and TCRdb kept only the in-frame ones, dropping some. The table records about 140,000 clones, 92% of them present only once. The source was peripheral blood, collected on day 0 of AZD1222 vaccination. The origin of this receptor is an adult in good health. The chain links TRBV5-6 to TRBJ1-2, with D tentatively TRBD1 (6 bases). The CDR3 spells CASSLSAGVLYGYTF. The CDR3 DNA reads as TGTGCCAGCAGCTTGTCCGCAGGGGTCCTCTATGGCTACACCTTC.